The 23 T cell receptor beta chains reported below all come from one sample, sequenced in a study of early T cells in non-severe SARS-CoV-2 infection. MiXCR, run by TCRdb on the 5' RACE reads, gives a single entry per CDR3 protein. The sample consists of around 35,000 distinct CDR3 sequences, approximately 6.1% of them appearing once. The specimen was whole blood. The receptors were sampled from an adult who was a healthcare worker with PCR-confirmed SARS-CoV-2 infection or an uninfected control (not recorded which).

This clonotype was seen repeatedly, ten times or more. The genes are TRBV19 and TRBJ1-5, with TRBD1 matching over 9 bases. V was pared by 4 bases and J by 9 bases, with 7 bases of the junction left unmatched. CDR1 and CDR2 (germline): LNHDA, SQIVND (reference sequence). The length of the CDR3 is 14 residues. The CDR3 loop reads CASSTDRGKSPQHF. As DNA, the CDR3 is TGTGCCAGTAGTACGGACAGGGGTAAATCGCCCCAGCATTTT.

This clonotype was seen at least ten times. CDR3 DNA sequence: TGTGCCAGCAGTTACCGGCTGCAGGTCAGCAGGAATGAGCAGTTCTTC. It translates to CASSYRLQVSRNEQFF. The chain employs TRBV6-2 or TRBV6-3 and TRBJ2-1; unclear D gene. CDR3 size: 16 residues. Germline V gives CDR1 MNHEY, CDR2 SVGEGT. The V end lost 2 bases, the J end lost 7 bases, and 18 bases lay between the germline ends.

The table lists this clonotype with many counts. DNA of the CDR3: TGTGCCTGGACCAATCTAGCGAACCTATTCAGCTACAATGAGCAGTTCTTC. Translating gives CAWTNLANLFSYNEQFF. The chain is built from TRBV30 and TRBJ2-1; maybe TRBD2 (6 bases). This CDR3 contains 17 residues. The germline V gene encodes CDR1 GTSNPN and CDR2 SVGIG (reference sequence). V lost 4 bases and J lost 3, with 22 bases in between.

The DNA for the CDR3 is TGCAGTGCCATCCGAGTGAGGGGGGCCTACGAGCAGTACTTC. Protein: CSAIRVRGAYEQYF. J is TRBJ2-7 and V is TRBV20-1; D tentatively fits TRBD1 or TRBD2 (6 bases each). Germline V CDR1 and CDR2: DFQATT, SNEGSKA (reference sequence). The CDR3 covers 14 residues. V gave up 6 bases and J gave up 2 bases, with 17 bases separating them.

This clonotype was recorded many times. The chain recombines TRBV10-2 with TRBJ2-1, with 8 bases aligning to TRBD1. Losses at the gene ends were 0 bases for V and 8 bases for J; bases not matched to a gene: 15. CDR1 WSHSY and CDR2 SAAADI come from the germline V gene. The CDR3 covers 18 residues. CDR3 loop: CASSESQGGKDRWDEQFF. For the CDR3, the DNA is TGCGCCAGCAGTGAGTCACAGGGGGGCAAAGACAGATGGGATGAGCAGTTCTTC.

Ten or more counts support this clonotype. The chain combines TRBV6-5 with TRBJ2-7; D not resolved. Trimming removed 0 bases from V and 4 bases from J, with 22 bases in between. CDR1 and CDR2 (germline): MNHEY, SVGAGI. CDR3 size: 18 residues. The CDR3 sequence: CASSYSSVGPSLPYEQYF. The DNA for the CDR3 is TGTGCCAGCAGTTACTCCTCAGTGGGTCCCTCCCTCCCTTACGAGCAGTACTTC.

This clonotype was seen many times. The CDR3 is CASSPPQTLGYTF. In DNA, the CDR3 is TGTGCCAGCTCACCACCGCAAACTCTTGGCTACACCTTC. The chain couples TRBV18 to TRBJ1-2; unclear D gene. Trimming shortened V by 0 bases and J by 7 bases, and 9 bases separated the two germline ends. Germline CDR1 KGHSH, CDR2 LQKENI. The CDR3 has 13 residues.

The rearrangement links TRBV2 to TRBJ2-1; no reliable D call. The germline V gene has CDR1 SNHLY and CDR2 FYNNEI. The V end lost 7 bases, the J end lost 8 bases, and 9 bases lay between the germline ends. CDR3 length: 11 amino acids. This chain's CDR3 is CASTSKDEQFF. The CDR3 bases are TGTGCCAGCACCTCCAAGGATGAGCAGTTCTTC.

This clonotype was counted ten times or more. Sequence at one end of the junction differs from germline and may be a read error. J is TRBJ2-6 and V is TRBV29-1, with D perhaps matching TRBD1 (5 bases). Germline-derived CDR1 and CDR2 are SQVTM and ANQGSEA. This CDR3 is built from 13 residues. The CDR3 nucleotides are TGCAGCGTAGGGCTGACTGGGGCCAACGTCCTGATTTTC. Amino acids: CSVGLTGANVLIF.

In its sample, this clonotype was seen many times. The V call is TRBV20-1, the J call TRBJ2-1; 10 positions agree with TRBD2. The CDR3 extends over 15 amino acids. Trimming removed 0 bases from V and 5 bases from J; junction bases left unmatched: 4. CDR1 is DFQATT and CDR2 is SNEGSKA in the germline V gene (reference sequence). In DNA, the CDR3 is TGCAGTGCTAGAGAATCTAGCGGGAGAGACAATGAGCAGTTCTTC. This translates into CSARESSGRDNEQFF.

This clonotype was seen many times. The chain has TRBV12-3 or TRBV12-4 and TRBJ2-7, with a possible D match to TRBD1 (5 bases). The CDR3 spans 15 residues. Trimming took off 6 bases at V and 2 bases at J, with 17 bases between the two ends. CDR3 protein: CASSLGQGAAYEQYF. The DNA of the CDR3 is TGTGCCAGCAGCTTGGGGCAAGGGGCCGCCTACGAGCAGTACTTC.

The V and J genes are TRBV29-1 and TRBJ2-7; the D gene is possibly TRBD2 (5 bases). V was pared by 6 bases and J by 2 bases, with 20 bases between. The CDR3 has 15 amino acids. CDR1 SQVTM and CDR2 ANQGSEA come from the germline V gene. In DNA, the CDR3 is TGCAGCGTCCAACCCGAGGGCAGGATAACCTACGAGCAGTACTTC. Protein: CSVQPEGRITYEQYF.

This clonotype was recorded at least ten times. The J gene is TRBJ1-1, the V gene TRBV20-1; D not resolved. The V and J ends lost 6 bases and 1 base respectively, with 9 bases between them. CDR1 and CDR2 (germline): DFQATT, SNEGSKA (reference sequence). This CDR3 is 12 amino acids long. The CDR3 DNA follows: TGCAGTGCGCCTCTGAGGAACACTGAAGCTTTCTTT. Amino acids: CSAPLRNTEAFF.

J is TRBJ1-1 and V is TRBV28; 7 bases line up with TRBD1. The CDR3 contains 15 residues. The germline V gene has CDR1 MDHEN and CDR2 SYDVKM. The trim removed 6 bases at V and 1 base at J, leaving 8 bases unmatched. For the CDR3, the DNA is TGTGCCAGCAGCCAAGATACAGGGGCGAACACTGAAGCTTTCTTT. Amino acids: CASSQDTGANTEAFF.

There are many counts of this clonotype. The V gene is TRBV7-9, the J gene TRBJ2-7; 11 bases align to TRBD2. Germline CDR1 reads SEHNR; CDR2 reads FQNEAQ (reference sequence). The CDR3 runs to 13 residues. J was trimmed by 6 bases and V by 4 bases; bases with no gene match: 2. The CDR3 loop is CASSSGLAGEQYF. The CDR3, as DNA: TGTGCCAGCAGCTCAGGACTAGCGGGCGAGCAGTACTTC.

This clonotype showed up just a few times. The rearrangement links TRBV5-8 to TRBJ1-1; D gene uncertain. This CDR3 has 11 amino acids. Deletions cut 9 bases from V and 10 bases from J, with 16 bases between. CDR1 is SGHTS and CDR2 is YDEGEE in the germline V gene. This chain's CDR3 is CATALMAGAFF. The CDR3 DNA is TGTGCCACCGCCCTCATGGCAGGAGCTTTCTTT.

Comments on this clonotype: Possible read error: a much larger clone is one base away. This chain joins TRBV5-1 and TRBJ2-7, with D maybe TRBD1 (5 bases). V lost 0 bases and J lost 5, with 12 bases in between. From germline, CDR1 is SGHRS and CDR2 YFSETQ. The CDR3 totals 14 residues. The CDR3: CASSLEQGLDEQYF. DNA for the CDR3: TGCGCCAGCAGCTTGGAGCAGGGATTAGACGAGCAGTACTTC.

The J gene is TRBJ2-7, the V gene TRBV20-1, with 8 bases that match TRBD2. Germline CDR1 DFQATT, CDR2 SNEGSKA (reference sequence). This CDR3 is built from 13 residues. V shed 6 bases and J 8 bases; nucleotides not matched to a gene: 12. In DNA form, the CDR3 reads TGCAGTGCAACTGGACTAGCCCCCCGCCAGCAGTACTTC. This sequence encodes CSATGLAPRQQYF.

This clonotype appeared many times. This sequence joins TRBV4-2 and TRBJ2-2; 13 bases line up with TRBD2. Germline values: CDR1 LGHNA, CDR2 YNFKEQ. After removal of 4 bases from V and 7 bases from J, the junction contained 12 bases not matched to a gene. The CDR3 has 18 amino acids. DNA of the CDR3: TGTGCCAGCAGCCCAAAGACTAGCGGGAGGAGCGAGGGCGGGGAGCTGTTTTTT. Encoded protein: CASSPKTSGRSEGGELFF.

This clonotype was seen many times. The J gene is TRBJ1-5, the V gene TRBV7-9, with unresolved D. This CDR3 spans 15 amino acids. Trimming cost V 6 bases and J 3 bases, with 15 bases left between them. Per the germline V gene, CDR1 is SEHNR and CDR2 is FQNEAQ (reference sequence). As DNA, the CDR3 is TGTGCCAGCAGTCTAGGCCCAGGATTCAATCAGCCCCAGCATTTT. This translates into CASSLGPGFNQPQHF.

The sample holds a few counts of this clonotype. The CDR3 bases are TGTGCCAGCACTAGGACCCCAGGGGAGCTGTTTTTT. Translating it yields CASTRTPGELFF. The chain is built from TRBV2 and TRBJ2-2; unclear D gene. In germline, CDR1 is SNHLY, CDR2 FYNNEI. Trimming shortened V by 7 bases and J by 8 bases, and 11 bases separated the two germline ends. CDR3 length: 12 residues.

This clonotype was picked up many times. The V gene is TRBV19, the J gene TRBJ1-5; D is uncertain. The germline CDR1 and CDR2 sequences are LNHDA and SQIVND (reference sequence). V was trimmed by 5 bases and J by 0 bases, leaving 14 bases between them. The CDR3 runs 16 residues. In nucleotides, the CDR3 is TGTGCCAGTAGTCCCGGACCGCACTATAGCAATCAGCCCCAGCATTTT. It encodes CASSPGPHYSNQPQHF.

This clonotype was detected many times. The chain couples TRBV24-1 to TRBJ1-1; D is uncertain. The CDR3 length is 13 residues. The germline gives CDR1 KGHDR, CDR2 SFDVKD. V was shortened by 4 bases and J by 11 bases, with 16 bases between the two germline ends. CDR3 amino acids: CATSDTPGNRAFF. Here the CDR3 DNA reads TGTGCCACCAGTGACACTCCCGGGAACCGGGCTTTCTTT.